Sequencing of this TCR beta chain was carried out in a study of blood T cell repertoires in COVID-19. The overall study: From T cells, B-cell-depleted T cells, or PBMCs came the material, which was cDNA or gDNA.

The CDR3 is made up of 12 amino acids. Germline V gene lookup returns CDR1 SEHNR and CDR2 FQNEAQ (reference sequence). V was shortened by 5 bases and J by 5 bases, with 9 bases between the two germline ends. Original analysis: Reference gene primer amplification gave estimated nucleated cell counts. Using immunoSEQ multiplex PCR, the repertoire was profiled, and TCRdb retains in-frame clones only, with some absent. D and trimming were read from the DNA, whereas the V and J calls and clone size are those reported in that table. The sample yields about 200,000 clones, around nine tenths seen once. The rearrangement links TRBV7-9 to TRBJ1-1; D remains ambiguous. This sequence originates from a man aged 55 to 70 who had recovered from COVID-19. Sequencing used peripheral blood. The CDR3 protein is CASSTRRTEAFF. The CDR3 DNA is TGTGCCAGCAGCACGAGGAGGACTGAAGCTTTCTTT.